This is a list of T cell receptor beta chains from one sample in a study of blood T cell repertoires in COVID-19. Sequenced by immunoSEQ multiplex PCR; TCRdb stores in-frame clones only, minus some. In the table there are about 380,000 clones, approximately 90% of which are singletons. The sequencing sample was made of PBMCs or T cells enriched from blood (not recorded which). These receptors came from a woman under 30 who had recovered from COVID-19. Both conserved end residues are part of each CDR3. A D gene is named only where the DNA matches it firmly. For some rows the clone size is stated as once, few or many, or as a class when expanded; others skip it.

clone_size j_call v_call d_call cdr3_nt cdr3_aa
once TRBJ1-6 TRBV30 . TGTGCCTGGAGTGGCCGGGACAACTATAATTCACCCCTCCACTTT CAWSGRDNYNSPLHF
. TRBJ1-1 TRBV18 . TGTGCCAGCTCACCATTGTCAGGACAGCCGGGCACTGAAGCTTTCTTT CASSPLSGQPGTEAFF
. TRBJ1-2 TRBV6-5 TRBD1 TGTGCCATACAGGGGGACCCTGGCTACACCTTC CAIQGDPGYTF
. TRBJ1-1 TRBV7-2 . TGTGCCAGCAGCCCAGCCCCCACAGTACTGAACACTGAAGCTTTCTTT CASSPAPTVLNTEAFF
. TRBJ2-7 TRBV19 TRBD1 TGTGCCGTCGGGACAGGGGTGTACGAGCAGTACTTC CAVGTGVYEQYF
once TRBJ2-1 TRBV3-1/TRBV3-2 . TGTGCCAGCAGCCAAGTGGGCATCTTCAATGAGCAGTTCTTC CASSQVGIFNEQFF
. TRBJ2-1 TRBV12-3/TRBV12-4 . TGTGCCAGCAGCTCCCTCCAGGGGAATGAGCAGTTCTTC CASSSLQGNEQFF
. TRBJ2-7 TRBV6-1 . TGTGCCAGCAGTGAACGGAACAGGTACGAGCAGTACTTC CASSERNRYEQYF
few TRBJ2-3 TRBV30 TRBD2 TGTGCCTGGAGTGTATCCCAGCGGGGGGGCACCGATACGCAGTATTTT CAWSVSQRGGTDTQYF
once TRBJ1-2 TRBV28 TRBD1 TGTGCCACAAAGGGACAGCTTAACTATGGCTACACCTTC CATKGQLNYGYTF
. TRBJ2-1 TRBV11-3 TRBD2 TGTGCCAGCAGCAGCGGGGCCTACAATGAGCAGTTCTTC CASSSGAYNEQFF
. TRBJ2-7 TRBV11-2 TRBD2 TGTGCCAGCAGCCTAACTAGCGGGGGGGACCTACTTTACTACGAGCAGTACTTC CASSLTSGGDLLYYEQYF
. TRBJ1-6 TRBV2 TRBD1 TGTGCCAGCAGTCAGGGGGAATCACCCCTCCACTTT CASSQGESPLHF